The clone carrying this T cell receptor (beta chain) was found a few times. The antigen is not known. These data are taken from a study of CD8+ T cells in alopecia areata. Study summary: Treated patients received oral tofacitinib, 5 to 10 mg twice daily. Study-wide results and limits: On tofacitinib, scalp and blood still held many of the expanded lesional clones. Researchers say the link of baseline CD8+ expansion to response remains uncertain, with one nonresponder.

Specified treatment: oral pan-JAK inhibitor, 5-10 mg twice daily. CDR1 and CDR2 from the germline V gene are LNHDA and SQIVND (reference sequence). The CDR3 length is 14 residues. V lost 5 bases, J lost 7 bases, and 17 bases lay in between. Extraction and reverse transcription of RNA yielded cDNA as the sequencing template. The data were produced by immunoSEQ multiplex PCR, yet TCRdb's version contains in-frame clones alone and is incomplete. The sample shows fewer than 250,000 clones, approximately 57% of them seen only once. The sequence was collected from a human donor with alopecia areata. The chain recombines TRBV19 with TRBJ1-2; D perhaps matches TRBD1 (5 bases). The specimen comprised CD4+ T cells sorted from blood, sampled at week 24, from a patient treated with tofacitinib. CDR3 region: CASSAHRSRGGYTF. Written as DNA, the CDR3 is TGTGCCAGTAGTGCCCACAGGTCGCGGGGTGGCTACACCTTC.